One sample yielded the 17 T cell receptor beta chains listed below, sequenced in a study of beta chain features in type 1 diabetes. The whole isolated RNA underwent reverse transcription, so sequencing captured expressed TCRB transcripts. Method: immunoSEQ multiplex PCR; TCRdb's copy keeps in-frame clones and lacks some. The sample shows approximately 730,000 clones, around an eighth of them seen only once. General study points: The study found moderately but significantly shorter TCRB CDR3s in all four CD4+ subsets of Type 1 diabetes patients.

Their recognized antigens are unknown. Sequencing was performed on naive CD4+ T cells from blood. The receptors originated from a man aged 18 to 35 with type 1 diabetes.

V and J are TRBV18 and TRBJ2-5, with D maybe TRBD1 (6 bases). The CDR3 is made up of 14 amino acids. V lost 4 bases and J 2 bases, leaving 11 bases between the germline ends. The germline CDR1 and CDR2 sequences are KGHSH and LQKENI. CDR3 protein: CASSLRDTQETQYF. CDR3 bases: TGTGCCAGCTCACTCCGGGACACACAAGAGACCCAGTACTTC.

The chain carries TRBV30 and TRBJ2-7; D not resolved. V was clipped by 0 bases and J by 7 bases, with 7 bases between them. CDR3 length: 11 residues. CDR1 is GTSNPN, CDR2 SVGIG, per germline (reference sequence). CDR3 sequence (DNA): TGTGCCTGGAGTGTACAATGGGAGCAGTACTTC. Protein sequence: CAWSVQWEQYF.

This clone was seen a few times. The rearrangement links TRBV13 to TRBJ2-4; D is perhaps TRBD2 (6 bases). This CDR3 has 19 residues. Trimming left V 4 bases short and J 0 bases short, with 22 bases between. CDR1 is PRHDT and CDR2 is FYEKMQ in the germline V gene (reference sequence). The CDR3 DNA is TGTGCCAGCAGCTACTTAGGGTGGGGGGACCGACTAGCCAAAAACATTCAGTACTTC. It encodes CASSYLGWGDRLAKNIQYF.

The table lists this clone with a few counts. The chain recombines TRBV7-9 with TRBJ1-2; D is ambiguous. Looked up from germline, CDR1 is SEHNR and CDR2 is FQNEAQ (reference sequence). The ends were cut back, 2 bases at V and 1 base at J, with 11 bases in the middle. There are 15 residues in the CDR3. The CDR3 DNA reads as TGTGCCAGCAGCTTATTGAGGGCTGGTAACTATGGCTACACCTTC. Its translation: CASSLLRAGNYGYTF.

The chain carries TRBV13 and TRBJ2-3; possible D gene TRBD2, 5 bases. This CDR3 has 12 residues. Between the trimmed V and J ends, which lost 6 bases and 5 bases, there was a span of 9 bases. Germline CDR1 and CDR2: PRHDT and FYEKMQ (reference sequence). CDR3 sequence (DNA): TGTGCCAGCAGGCGACGGGGAGATACGCAGTATTTT. Protein product: CASRRRGDTQYF.

Points on this clone: The sample carries other DNA sequences with the same CDR3. J is TRBJ1-2 and V is TRBV18; unclear D gene. V shed 2 bases and J shed 4 bases, with 8 bases lying between them. In germline, CDR1 is KGHSH, CDR2 LQKENI. The CDR3 length is 13 residues. CDR3 nucleotides: TGTGCCAGCTCACCATCCGGACCCTATGGCTACACCTTC. Translating it yields CASSPSGPYGYTF.

This chain joins TRBV15 and TRBJ2-5; 7 nucleotides match TRBD1. J was trimmed by 2 bases and V by 0 bases; bases with no gene match: 3. Germline V gives CDR1 LNHNV, CDR2 YYDKDF (reference sequence). The CDR3 covers 15 residues. The CDR3 region has the DNA TGTGCCACCAGCAGAGAGGCCAGGGGGCAAGAGACCCAGTACTTC. This encodes CATSREARGQETQYF.

The V gene is TRBV28, the J gene TRBJ1-2; D perhaps matches TRBD1 (6 bases). CDR3 length equals 13 residues. Germline assignment: CDR1 MDHEN and CDR2 SYDVKM. V was pared by 6 bases and J by 3 bases, with 11 bases between. The CDR3 here is CASSRGMDYGYTF. The DNA of the CDR3 is TGTGCCAGCAGCAGGGGAATGGACTATGGCTACACCTTC.

This clone was seen only a few times. The rearrangement uses TRBV6-5 and TRBJ1-2; no clear D gene. Trimming left V 0 bases short and J 0 bases short, with 11 bases between. The CDR3 length is 16 residues. Germline CDR1 MNHEY, CDR2 SVGAGI. As DNA, the CDR3 is TGTGCCAGCAGTTACTCGGTTTCGGCTGCTAACTATGGCTACACCTTC. Encoded protein: CASSYSVSAANYGYTF.

This clone was found a few times. This sequence joins TRBV2 and TRBJ2-6; D is unresolved. V lost 7 bases and J 4 bases, leaving 20 bases between the germline ends. Germline lookup yields CDR1 SNHLY and CDR2 FYNNEI. This CDR3 is 17 amino acids long. CDR3 DNA: TGTGCCAGCACCCGAGTCATAAAATCGGCCGGGGCCAACGTCCTGACTTTC. It is translated as CASTRVIKSAGANVLTF.

This chain joins TRBV28 and TRBJ1-1, with D possibly being TRBD1 (6 bases). This CDR3 comprises 14 residues. Trimming removed 8 bases at V and 4 bases at J, with 17 bases between. Germline V gene lookup returns CDR1 MDHEN and CDR2 SYDVKM. CDR3 sequence (DNA): TGTGCCAGCGGGGGGCAGGGCATTAGCACTGAAGCTTTCTTT. It encodes CASGGQGISTEAFF.

This chain joins TRBV30 and TRBJ1-6; TRBD1 matches at 7 bases. The J segment lost 7 bases and the V segment lost 3 bases, leaving 9 bases of the junction unmatched. Germline CDR1 and CDR2: GTSNPN and SVGIG (reference sequence). The CDR3 runs 15 residues. DNA of the CDR3: TGTGCCTGGAGGACAGGGTTGGAGGAGAATTCACCCCTCCACTTT. Protein: CAWRTGLEENSPLHF.

This clone occurred a few times. This chain joins TRBV5-4 and TRBJ2-5; D possibly corresponds to TRBD2 (5 bases). This CDR3 is 15 amino acids long. Per germline, CDR1 SGHNT and CDR2 YYREEE (reference sequence). Trimming took off 0 bases at V and 3 bases at J, with 12 bases between the two ends. For the CDR3, the DNA is TGTGCCAGCAGCTTGGCGGGGAGAAAGGAAGAGACCCAGTACTTC. Protein product: CASSLAGRKEETQYF.

V is TRBV6-1 and J is TRBJ1-2; 9 positions match TRBD1. The CDR3 extends over 14 amino acids. V gave up 4 bases and J gave up 8 bases; unmatched junction bases: 8. Germline values: CDR1 MNHNS, CDR2 SASEGT. CDR3: CASSARTGDSGYTF. The CDR3 DNA is TGTGCCAGCAGTGCCCGGACAGGGGATTCCGGCTACACCTTC.

The genes are TRBV7-9 and TRBJ1-5; D remains ambiguous. Germline V gene sequence: CDR1 SEHNR, CDR2 FQNEAQ (reference sequence). The germline V and J ends were trimmed by 1 base and 7 bases, with 8 bases remaining between them. This CDR3 spans 13 amino acids. The CDR3 loop reads CASSLGVWQPQHF. CDR3 nucleotide sequence: TGTGCCAGCAGCTTAGGGGTTTGGCAGCCCCAGCATTTT.

The table lists this clone with a few counts. In the same sample, other DNA sequences code for this CDR3. The rearrangement joins TRBV11-3 to TRBJ2-1; D remains ambiguous. The length of the CDR3 is 13 residues. Germline assignment: CDR1 SGHNT and CDR2 YENEEA. V lost 5 bases and J 4 bases, leaving 9 bases between the germline ends. The CDR3 here is CASSLGVYNEQFF. The CDR3, as DNA: TGTGCCAGCAGCCTGGGCGTGTACAATGAGCAGTTCTTC.

The chain has TRBV29-1 and TRBJ2-3; 10 bases are shared with TRBD2. Germline-derived CDR1 and CDR2 are SQVTM and ANQGSEA. The CDR3 consists of 14 residues. After removal of 4 bases from V and 5 bases from J, the junction contained 6 bases not matched to a gene. CDR3 DNA: TGCAGCGTTGGTGGGACTAGCGTAGGAGATACGCAGTATTTT. The encoded protein is CSVGGTSVGDTQYF.